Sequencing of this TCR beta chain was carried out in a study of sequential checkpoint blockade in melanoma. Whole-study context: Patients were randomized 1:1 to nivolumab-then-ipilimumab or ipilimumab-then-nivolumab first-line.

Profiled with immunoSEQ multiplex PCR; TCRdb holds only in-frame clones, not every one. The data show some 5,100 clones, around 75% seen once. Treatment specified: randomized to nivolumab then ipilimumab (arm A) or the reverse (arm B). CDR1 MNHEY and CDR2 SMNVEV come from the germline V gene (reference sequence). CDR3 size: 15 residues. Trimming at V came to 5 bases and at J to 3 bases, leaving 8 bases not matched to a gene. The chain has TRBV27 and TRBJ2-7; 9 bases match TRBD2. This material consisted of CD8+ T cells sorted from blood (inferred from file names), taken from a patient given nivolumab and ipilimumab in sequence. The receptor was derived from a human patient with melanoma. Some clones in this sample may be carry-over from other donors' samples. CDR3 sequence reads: CASSTVAGAHYEQYF. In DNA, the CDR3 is TGTGCCAGCAGTACCGTAGCGGGGGCCCACTACGAGCAGTACTTC.